The rows below give T cell receptor beta chains drawn from one sample of a study of blood T cell repertoires in COVID-19. Generated by immunoSEQ multiplex PCR, the TCRdb table keeps only in-frame clones and is missing some. The sample lists some 270,000 clones, under 90% occurring once. Sequences were obtained from PBMCs or T cells enriched from blood (not recorded which). These receptors all stem from a middle-aged woman who had recovered from COVID-19. Each CDR3 is given with its conserved first and last residue. D genes are given only for firm matches. Clone sizes are given selectively: once, few, many, or a class where the clone is expanded.

V gene	J gene	clone size	D gene	CDR3 DNA	CDR3 protein
TRBV30	TRBJ1-5	.	.	TGTGCCTGGAGCCGGGCCAGACAGGAGAATAGCAATCAGCCCCAGCATTTT	CAWSRARQENSNQPQHF
TRBV2	TRBJ2-3	.	TRBD2	TGTGCCAGCAGTGGACGACTAGCGGGGGGCACAGATACGCAGTATTTT	CASSGRLAGGTDTQYF
TRBV12-2	TRBJ2-5	.	.	TGTGCAAGTCGCTTAGCCCTAGAGACCCAGTACTTC	CASRLALETQYF
TRBV19	TRBJ2-3	.	TRBD1	TGTGCCAGTAGTATGGACAGGGGCACAGATACGCAGTATTTT	CASSMDRGTDTQYF
TRBV30	TRBJ1-5	.	.	TGTGCCTGGAGTGTAAGGGGCAGCTGGCGTAATCAGCCCCAGCATTTT	CAWSVRGSWRNQPQHF
TRBV27	TRBJ1-5	.	TRBD1	TGTGCCAGCAGGACCGACAGGGGAAGCAGCAATCAGCCCCAGCATTTT	CASRTDRGSSNQPQHF
TRBV18	TRBJ1-2	.	.	TGTGCCAGCTCACTATCAACAGTTGGTCTCGATGGCTACACCTTC	CASSLSTVGLDGYTF
TRBV19	TRBJ1-2	.	.	TGTGCCAGTAGTGAGCAGGACTTCTATGGCTACACCTTC	CASSEQDFYGYTF
TRBV6-5	TRBJ1-2	.	.	TGTGCCAGCAGGGTTGACAGGAACTATGGCTACACCTTC	CASRVDRNYGYTF
TRBV2	TRBJ2-2	.	TRBD1	TGTGCCAGCAGGCCCGGGACAGGGGTCACCGGGGAGCTGTTTTTT	CASRPGTGVTGELFF
TRBV5-1	TRBJ1-1	.	.	TGCGCCAGCAGCGTCGGACAGCTGAACACTGAAGCTTTCTTT	CASSVGQLNTEAFF
TRBV12-3/TRBV12-4	TRBJ2-7	.	.	TGTGCCAGCAGTTTACGGGGCTACGAGCAGTACTTC	CASSLRGYEQYF
TRBV11-3	TRBJ2-1	.	TRBD2	TGTGCCAGCAGCTTCTCTAGCGGGGGGAGCTCCTACAATGAGCAGTTCTTC	CASSFSSGGSSYNEQFF
TRBV28	TRBJ2-7	.	TRBD1	TGTGCCAGCAGTGCAGGGACAGGGATTTACGAGCAGTACTTC	CASSAGTGIYEQYF
TRBV7-2	TRBJ2-7	.	TRBD1	TGTGCCAGCAGCTTAGCACAGGGGGCCTCCTACGAGCAGTACTTC	CASSLAQGASYEQYF
TRBV13	TRBJ2-7	many	TRBD1	TGTGCCAGCAGCTCAGGACAGGTCAGCTCCTACGAGCAGTACTTC	CASSSGQVSSYEQYF
TRBV19	TRBJ1-5	.	.	TGTGCCAGTAGTCTCCCCCCCGTGTTTATAGATGAGCCCCAGCATTTT	CASSLPPVFIDEPQHF
TRBV11-3	TRBJ2-1	.	.	TGTGCCAGCAGCCGGCGAGGGCAGCCAAACAATGAGCAGTTCTTC	CASSRRGQPNNEQFF
TRBV7-3	TRBJ2-2	.	TRBD2	TGTGCCAGCAGCTCCCGCGGGGGGGCCAGGAGCGGGGAGCTGTTTTTT	CASSSRGGARSGELFF
TRBV7-6	TRBJ1-3	.	TRBD1	TGTGCCAGCAGCTTAACAGGGGGTGGAAACACCATATATTTT	CASSLTGGGNTIYF
TRBV19	TRBJ1-3	.	.	TGTGCCAGTAGTATAAGAGACAGTGGAAACACCATATATTTT	CASSIRDSGNTIYF
TRBV6-5	TRBJ2-3	.	TRBD2	TGTGCCAGCAGTTACTCAGGGGCCGGGGGGATAGATACGCAGTATTTT	CASSYSGAGGIDTQYF
TRBV12-3/TRBV12-4	TRBJ1-1	.	TRBD1	TGTGCCAGCAGTTTATGGCCACAGGGGGGAGCTTTCTTT	CASSLWPQGGAFF
TRBV5-1	TRBJ2-3	.	.	TGCGCCAGCAGCTTGTACGCGTCTGCGGGCGGGACCTACACAGATACGCAGTATTTT	CASSLYASAGGTYTDTQYF
TRBV5-1	TRBJ2-3	.	.	TGCGCCAGCAGTAAATCAGCGGCGGTTAACACAGATACGCAGTATTTT	CASSKSAAVNTDTQYF
TRBV12-3/TRBV12-4	TRBJ1-1	few	TRBD1	TGTGCCGGCAGACAGGGGGCCACTGAAGCTTTCTTT	CAGRQGATEAFF
TRBV18	TRBJ2-5	.	TRBD1	TGTGCCAGCTCCCGGACAGGGGAGGGAGAGACCCAGTACTTC	CASSRTGEGETQYF
TRBV7-8	TRBJ1-4	.	.	TGTGCCAGCAGCTTAGGGGGGTCGGGGGCTAATGAAAAACTGTTTTTT	CASSLGGSGANEKLFF
TRBV5-1	TRBJ1-6	few	.	TGCGCCAGCAGCCTCACTGACCCTAGGAATTCACCCCTCCACTTT	CASSLTDPRNSPLHF
TRBV9	TRBJ2-5	.	TRBD2	TGTGCCAGCAGCCCCATGGGCGGGGGGGCGCGAGAGACCCAGTACTTC	CASSPMGGGARETQYF
TRBV5-4	TRBJ2-7	.	.	TGTGCCAGCAGTCAAGACAGGTTCCCGGTGGGCAACGAGCAGTACTTC	CASSQDRFPVGNEQYF
TRBV7-8	TRBJ2-3	.	TRBD1	TGTGCCAGCAGCTTTGGGACAGCCAATACGCAGTATTTT	CASSFGTANTQYF
TRBV9	TRBJ2-5	.	TRBD2	TGTGCCAGCAGCCTCTCCCCGGGACTAGCGAACCCTACTCAAGAGACCCAGTACTTC	CASSLSPGLANPTQETQYF
TRBV9	TRBJ1-2	.	.	TGTGCCAGCAGCTCCAGCGGGTATGGCTACACCTTC	CASSSSGYGYTF
TRBV2	TRBJ2-4	.	TRBD2	TGTGCCAGCAGTGCGAGACCGGGACTAGCGGAAAAAAACATTCAGTACTTC	CASSARPGLAEKNIQYF
TRBV5-6	TRBJ1-6	.	.	TGTGCCAGCACCCTCGATGTGACAGGTTTGCGATCACCCCTCCACTTT	CASTLDVTGLRSPLHF
TRBV30	TRBJ2-5	.	TRBD2	TGTGCCTGGAGTGTACCCCTTCTGCGGGGGGGGCGAGAGACCCAGTACTTC	CAWSVPLLRGGRETQYF
TRBV19	TRBJ1-6	.	TRBD1	TGTGCCAGTAGTGGACAGGGGATTTCACCCCTCCACTTT	CASSGQGISPLHF
TRBV19	TRBJ1-2	.	TRBD1	TGTGCCAGTAGTCCCGGGACAGGACTCCATGGCTACACCTTC	CASSPGTGLHGYTF
TRBV28	TRBJ1-1	.	.	TGTGCCAGCAGGAAAGAAACAGGGATGAACACTGAAGCTTTCTTT	CASRKETGMNTEAFF
TRBV5-1	TRBJ2-2	.	.	TGCGCCAGCAGCTCCCGGGGGTTTTCCGGGGAGCTGTTTTTT	CASSSRGFSGELFF
TRBV11-2	TRBJ1-4	.	.	TGTGCCAGCAGCTTAGCGAGTCTAACTAATGAAAAACTGTTTTTT	CASSLASLTNEKLFF
TRBV5-8	TRBJ2-2	.	.	TGTGCCAGCAGCTCCGGCGGCCACGGGACCGGGGAGCTGTTTTTT	CASSSGGHGTGELFF
TRBV18	TRBJ2-3	.	.	TGTGCCAGCTCCCTCGGGATTAGCACAGATACGCAGTATTTT	CASSLGISTDTQYF
TRBV2	TRBJ1-1	.	.	TGTGCCAGCGTCCAAGCGGGGGGGCGCAGGGAAGCTTTCTTT	CASVQAGGRREAFF